This T cell receptor (beta chain) was obtained from a study of T cell responses to AZD1222 COVID-19 vaccine (dated by TCRdb to the early 2020s). For the wider study: AZD1222 recipients given second doses at about 4 weeks or at about 12 weeks were pooled, since spike-specific TCR depth and breadth were not found to differ between the two schedules. A total of approximately 240 trial participants underwent TCR sequencing, of whom some 210 received two doses of AZD1222 and about 25 received two doses of the MenACWY control vaccine. Enrollment into the trials was organized by age into subgroups of 18-55, 56-69 and 70-plus years, and those subgroups contained around 150, 28 and 57 TCR-sequenced participants, respectively.

A note on this clone: Its recognized antigen is unknown. Base qualities are not provided; no much larger clone lies one nucleotide away.

The paper as a whole reports these results and caveats: In the small 56-69-year group, the increase in depth fell short of significance, most likely because of low power. Participants were mostly white British and included more females than males, and it was suggested by the authors that clonal diversity may have been underestimated. After two AZD1222 doses, spike-specific TCR breadth and depth were significantly higher than at day 0 and than in MenACWY recipients. Epitopes outside the regions mutated in the B.1.351 and B.1.1.7 variants were reportedly recognized by nearly half of the unique spike-specific TCRs. Vaccine-associated CD4 TCRs spanned the whole spike protein, with dominant responses in regions 160-218 and 743-854. Only five to seven AZD1222 recipients were SARS-CoV-2 seropositive at baseline, limiting conclusions about previously exposed vaccinees. Because no day 14 peak-response samples were available, the repertoires could be characterized only after the peak T cell response.

The CDR3 regions of human TCRbeta chains were analyzed by immunosequencing. Per the authors' processing: Repertoire TCRs were matched against a reference library of SARS-CoV-2-specific TCRs generated with the MIRA antigen-specificity platform. Breadth meant the fraction of unique TCRs that were SARS-CoV-2-associated, whereas depth meant the fraction of total T cells that were SARS-CoV-2-associated. Using the MIRA data, each spike-specific TCR was assigned both to the spike region to which the TCR was reactive and to a CD4 or CD8 class. Log10-transformed breadth and depth values were compared by one-way ANOVA with Sidak's multiple comparisons tests. Not all clones reach the TCRdb copy of this immuneACCESS table, which keeps in-frame sequences only. Checked studies attribute under half of the gap to unresolved V genes and leave the rest unexplained. From that table come the V and J calls and clone size; the DNA was used to work out D and trimming. Across this sample there are 150,000 or so clones, with about 89% seen only once. Together, the top ten hold 5.1% of the sample.

The sample's time point label, in plain terms: baseline before first vaccination. Samples from vaccinated people were obtained from the UK trials COV001 and COV002, which included a single-blind randomized controlled phase 2/3 trial of AZD1222 (ChAdOx1 nCoV-19) in healthy adults. For TCRbeta chain sequencing, PBMC samples from trial participants were taken at day 0 and at day 28 after the second dose. This specimen consisted of peripheral blood, obtained on day 0 of AZD1222 vaccination. The TCR was taken from an adult in good health.

The DNA reads TGTGCCAGCAGGTCCTCTGGGGACTATGGCTACACCTTC. Translated, this is CASRSSGDYGYTF. Recombination linked TRBV28 to TRBJ1-2; no D gene is confidently identified. The V end loses 6 bases and the J end loses 3 bases, and a stretch of 11 bases separates them. The CDR3, cysteine through phenylalanine, is 13 amino acids long. Only the CDR3 region is kept as DNA, spanning 39 bases read in frame from base 1. The germline V gene provides CDR1 MDHEN and CDR2 SYDVKM.